This T cell receptor (beta chain) came from a study of beta chain features in type 1 diabetes (dated by TCRdb to 2017 to 2018). For the study in its entirety: No differences in mean age, gender distribution, total cell number or subset yield were found between patients and healthy donors. Regulatory and stem cell-like memory subsets were isolated from only 8 patients and roughly eight healthy donors, whereas naive and central memory subsets came from all 30 or so donors. The study compared the TCRB repertoires of sorted circulating CD4+ T cell subsets in recently diagnosed type 1 diabetes patients with those in matched healthy donors. Across all samples, almost 110 million sorted cells were examined, and cell number per subset correlated strongly with RNA yield.

This clone was observed a handful of times. Its cognate antigen has yet to be identified. The record has no base qualities; no much larger clone is one base away. A single peripheral blood draw of 95 to 150 mL on average was collected from each donor into heparinised tubes. Using a panel that included CD45RO, CCR7, CD25, CD127, CD95 and CD27, naive, central memory, regulatory and stem cell-like memory CD4+ T cells were sorted on a BD FACSAria II. A purity above 98% was achieved for all sorted populations. PBMCs were isolated right away by Lymphoprep density gradient centrifugation and were stained directly, without culture. So that batch effects would be minimized, each experiment stained and sorted samples in pairs, pairing one healthy donor with one patient. There are 16 amino acids in the CDR3, from cysteine to phenylalanine inclusive. Solely the CDR3 DNA is kept, with 48 bases framed from the first base. Cut back by 2 bases and 2 bases, the V and J ends lie 16 bases apart. CDR1 MNHEY and CDR2 SMNVEV were looked up in the germline V gene (reference sequence).

The study at large found these results: Type 1 diabetes patients showed a moderate but significant shortening of TCRB CDR3 length in all four CD4+ subsets. Sequencing cDNA rather than genomic DNA could over-represent highly expressing activated cells, although activation and CD3 levels did not differ between groups. At VDJ recombination sites, type 1 diabetes patients had fewer insertions and more deleted nucleotides, which implies abnormalities in thymic rearrangement. Naive, central memory and regulatory TCRB repertoires appeared to be more similar among patients than among healthy donors. Only small numbers of individuals were included in the HLA sub-analyses, which left unresolved whether HLA type had any influence on TCRB rearrangement. PCR might favor shorter templates, but patient and control samples were amplified and corrected together, so any skew would affect both groups equally.

The entire amount of isolated RNA was reverse transcribed using the High Capacity cDNA Reverse Transcription Kit, so the sequenced TCRB transcripts were expressed ones. Naive, central memory and regulatory T cell samples underwent deep immunoSEQ sequencing, averaging around 3.7 million total reads per sample. After sorted cells were lysed in RLT buffer, RNA was extracted with DNase-treated RNeasy Micro or Mini kits, with the choice depending on cell number. To prevent cross-contamination, every cell subset was processed on its own, while patient and healthy donor samples were processed together. Using the immunoSEQ multiplex PCR, TCRB sequences were amplified from cDNA into 87-bp fragments spanning the CDR3 region. Sequencing of the amplicons was performed on the Illumina HiSeq platform. Concerning the study's data processing: Synthetic template baselines were used to correct PCR bias computationally, reads within Hamming distance 2 were collapsed, and singletons that could not be merged were discarded. Reads were aligned against IMGT to assign V, D and J genes, CDR3 length and insertions or deletions at six rearrangement sites. Within each subset, clonotype counts were normalized to sorted cell number, and only after that were true diversity and Gini coefficients computed with the tcR R package. The overlap coefficient, calculated on TCRB nucleotide sequences, was used to quantify repertoire sharing. The source is immuneACCESS, and TCRdb retained only in-frame sequences with V and J called. Part of the clones is not carried over; for the studies checked, unresolved V genes explain less than half of this, and the remainder is unexplained. Clonal size and the V and J genes are those of that table, whereas D and trimming came from the DNA. The sample table contains fewer than 400,000 clones; only one count was recorded for roughly 8% of them. The ten largest clones capture 0.44% of the sample.

This sequence uses TRBV27 and TRBJ2-7; TRBD1 is perhaps the D gene, given 6 matching bases. This clonotype was sampled from a woman aged 18-29 years in good health. Input material: central memory CD4+ T cells from blood. CDR3 region: CASSLHDRLLPYEQYF. Read as DNA, the sequence is TGTGCCAGCAGTTTACATGACAGGTTACTCCCCTACGAGCAGTACTTC.